The entry that follows covers one TCR beta chain sequence. Its antigen is not known. At one boundary the junction diverges from the germline segment, which might be a read error. The source of the sample is a study of T cell repertoires in aging, cancer and after chemotherapy. A mixed TRB-A/B primer pool amplified rearranged TRB by multiplex touch-down PCR. In TCRdb, the multiplex PCR reads were re-called with MiXCR into one record per CDR3 protein. The sample lists roughly 9,000 distinct CDR3 sequences, approximately 35% occurring once. General observations from the study: Rebound thymic output was suggested by rising median generation probability during chemotherapy in each cancer cohort.

TCR beta rearrangements were amplified from peripheral blood genomic DNA. The CDR3 spans 21 residues. Germline CDR1 reads LNHDA; CDR2 reads SQIVND (reference sequence). The chain carries TRBV19 and TRBJ2-2; TRBD1 or TRBD2 may be the D gene (9 bases each). The material sequenced was blood. The TCR comes from a human donor in good health. The donor label of this sample is uncertain. The CDR3 region is CASSPDRGWASGEVVTGELFF. As DNA, the CDR3 is TGCGCCAGCAGCCCGGACAGGGGCTGGGCTAGCGGGGAGGTCGTCACCGGGGAGCTGTTTTTT.